This T cell receptor (beta chain) emerged from a study of blood T cell repertoires in COVID-19. TCRdb keeps only in-frame clones here, not all; method: immunoSEQ multiplex PCR. This sample yields about 230,000 clones, of which roughly 85% are seen a single time; roughly 5.3% belongs to the top ten. Sequencing used peripheral blood. This TCR was sampled from a man aged 50 or older with COVID-19, enrolled during active disease.

CDR3: CASSQFGTSSETQYF. Written as DNA, the CDR3 is TGCGCCAGCAGCCAATTTGGGACTAGCTCAGAGACCCAGTACTTC. The chain has TRBV4-3 and TRBJ2-5, with 9 bases identical to TRBD2. Germline CDR1 and CDR2: LGHNA and YSLEER. The CDR3 contains 15 residues. V was pared by 2 bases and J by 4 bases, with 5 bases of the junction left unmatched.